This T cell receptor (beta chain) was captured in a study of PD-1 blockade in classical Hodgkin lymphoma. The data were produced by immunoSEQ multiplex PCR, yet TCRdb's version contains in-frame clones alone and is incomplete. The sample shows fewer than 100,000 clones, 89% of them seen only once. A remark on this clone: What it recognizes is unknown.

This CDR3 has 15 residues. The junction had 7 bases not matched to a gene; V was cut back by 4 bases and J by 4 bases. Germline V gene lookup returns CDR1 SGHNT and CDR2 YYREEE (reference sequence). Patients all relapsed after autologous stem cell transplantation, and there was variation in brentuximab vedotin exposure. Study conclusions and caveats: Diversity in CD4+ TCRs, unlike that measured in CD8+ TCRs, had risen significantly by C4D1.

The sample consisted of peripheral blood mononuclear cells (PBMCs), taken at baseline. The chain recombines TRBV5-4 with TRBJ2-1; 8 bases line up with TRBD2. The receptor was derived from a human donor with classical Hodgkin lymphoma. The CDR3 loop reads CASSGQAGVYNEQFF. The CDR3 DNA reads TGTGCCAGCAGCGGGCAAGCGGGAGTGTACAATGAGCAGTTCTTC.